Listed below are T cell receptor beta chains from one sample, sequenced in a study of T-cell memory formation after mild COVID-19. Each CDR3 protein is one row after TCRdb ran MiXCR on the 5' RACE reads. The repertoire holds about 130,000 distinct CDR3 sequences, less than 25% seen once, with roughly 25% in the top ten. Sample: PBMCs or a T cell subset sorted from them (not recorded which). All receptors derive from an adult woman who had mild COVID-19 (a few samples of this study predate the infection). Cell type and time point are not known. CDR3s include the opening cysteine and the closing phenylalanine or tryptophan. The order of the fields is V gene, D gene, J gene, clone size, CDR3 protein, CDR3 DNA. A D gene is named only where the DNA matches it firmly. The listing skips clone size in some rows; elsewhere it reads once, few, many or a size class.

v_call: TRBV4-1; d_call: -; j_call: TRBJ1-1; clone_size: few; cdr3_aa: CASTGAGRVMNTEAFF; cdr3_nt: TGCGCCAGCACCGGCGCCGGGAGGGTCATGAACACTGAAGCTTTCTTT
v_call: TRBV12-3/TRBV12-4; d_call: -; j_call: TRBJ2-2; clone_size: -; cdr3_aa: CASSSHGEGTGELFF; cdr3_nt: TGTGCCAGCAGTTCTCACGGCGAGGGAACCGGGGAGCTGTTTTTT
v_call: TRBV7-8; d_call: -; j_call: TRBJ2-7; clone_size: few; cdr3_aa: CASSFLMGGRTYEQYF; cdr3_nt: TGTGCCAGCAGCTTCTTAATGGGAGGTAGAACCTACGAGCAGTACTTC
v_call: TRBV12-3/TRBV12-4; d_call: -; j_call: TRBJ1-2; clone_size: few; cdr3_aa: CASSPLYVYGYTF; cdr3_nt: TGTGCCAGCTCTCCCCTGTATGTCTATGGCTACACCTTC
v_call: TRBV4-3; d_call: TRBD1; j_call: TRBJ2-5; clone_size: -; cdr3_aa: CASSQPGQAQETQYF; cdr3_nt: TGCGCCAGCAGCCAACCCGGACAGGCCCAAGAGACCCAGTACTTC
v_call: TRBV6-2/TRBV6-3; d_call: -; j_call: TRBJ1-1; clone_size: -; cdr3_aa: CASSFSHRDTEAFF; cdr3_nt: TGTGCCAGCAGTTTCAGCCACAGGGATACTGAAGCTTTCTTT
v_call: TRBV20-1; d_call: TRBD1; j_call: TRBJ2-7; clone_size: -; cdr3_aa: CSARGMPGQISSEQYF; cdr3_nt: TGCAGTGCTAGAGGTATGCCGGGACAGATATCTAGCGAGCAGTACTTC
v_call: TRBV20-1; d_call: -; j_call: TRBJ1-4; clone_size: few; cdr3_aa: CSAGDLFF; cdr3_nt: TGCAGTGCTGGTGACCTGTTTTTT
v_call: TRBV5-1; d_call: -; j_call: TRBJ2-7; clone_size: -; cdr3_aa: CASSLGGLGHEQYF; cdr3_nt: TGCGCCAGCAGCTTGGGAGGTCTGGGCCACGAGCAGTACTTC
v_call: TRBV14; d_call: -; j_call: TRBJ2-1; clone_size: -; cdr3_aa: CASSQLATYNEQFF; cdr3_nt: TGTGCCAGCAGCCAACTAGCGACCTACAATGAGCAGTTCTTC
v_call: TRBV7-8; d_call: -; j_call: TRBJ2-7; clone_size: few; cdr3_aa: CASSQRTDTYEQYF; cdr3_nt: TGTGCCAGCAGCCAGAGGACGGACACCTACGAGCAGTACTTC
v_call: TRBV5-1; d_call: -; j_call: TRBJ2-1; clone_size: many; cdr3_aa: CASRSRGSLGEQFF; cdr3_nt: TGCGCCAGCAGGTCCCGGGGGAGCCTTGGTGAGCAGTTCTTC
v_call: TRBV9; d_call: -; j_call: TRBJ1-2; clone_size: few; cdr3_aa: CASSPPVWQRDYGYTF; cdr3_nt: TGTGCCAGCAGCCCCCCAGTGTGGCAGAGGGACTATGGCTACACCTTC
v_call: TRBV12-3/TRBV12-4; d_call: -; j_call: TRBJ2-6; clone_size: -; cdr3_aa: CASSLPQGSSGANVLTF; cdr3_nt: TGTGCCAGCAGTCTCCCACAGGGAAGCTCTGGGGCCAACGTCCTGACTTTC
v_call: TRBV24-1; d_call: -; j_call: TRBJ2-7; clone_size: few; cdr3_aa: CATSDGPRNYEQYF; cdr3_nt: TGTGCCACCAGTGACGGCCCACGAAACTACGAGCAGTACTTC
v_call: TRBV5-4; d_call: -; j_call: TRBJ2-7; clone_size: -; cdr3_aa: CASSLNRFFDPGEQYF; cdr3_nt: TGTGCCAGCAGCTTGAACCGGTTCTTCGACCCTGGGGAGCAGTACTTC
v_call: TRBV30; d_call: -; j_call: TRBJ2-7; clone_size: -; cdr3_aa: CAWHSGGEQYF; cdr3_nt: TGTGCCTGGCACAGTGGCGGGGAGCAGTACTTC
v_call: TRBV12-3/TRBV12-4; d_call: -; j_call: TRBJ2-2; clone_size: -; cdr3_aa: CASSPTGPNTGELFF; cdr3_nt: TGTGCCAGCAGTCCCACAGGGCCGAACACCGGGGAGCTGTTTTTT
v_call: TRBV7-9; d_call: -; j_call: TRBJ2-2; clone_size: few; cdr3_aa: CASSPLPDSGELFF; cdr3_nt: TGTGCCAGCAGCCCCCTCCCGGACAGCGGGGAGCTGTTTTTT
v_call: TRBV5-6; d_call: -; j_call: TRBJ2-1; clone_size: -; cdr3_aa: CASSSDGRYNEQFF; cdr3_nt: TGTGCCAGCAGCTCGGACGGACGCTACAATGAGCAGTTCTTC
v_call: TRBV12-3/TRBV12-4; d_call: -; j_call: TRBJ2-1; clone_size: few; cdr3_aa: CASSADQYSVNEQFF; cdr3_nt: TGTGCCAGCAGTGCGGACCAGTATTCAGTCAATGAGCAGTTCTTC
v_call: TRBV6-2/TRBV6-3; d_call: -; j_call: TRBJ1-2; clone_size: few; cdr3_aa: CAHHGGNYGYTF; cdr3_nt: TGTGCCCACCACGGGGGGAACTATGGCTACACCTTC
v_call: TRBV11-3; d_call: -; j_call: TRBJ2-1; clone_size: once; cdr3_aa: CASSLDVDEQFF; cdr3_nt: TGTGCCAGCAGCTTAGATGTCGATGAGCAGTTCTTC
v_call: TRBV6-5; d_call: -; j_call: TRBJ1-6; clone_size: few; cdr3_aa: CASSYGPPWDNSPLHF; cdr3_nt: TGTGCCAGCAGTTACGGCCCCCCGTGGGATAATTCACCCCTCCACTTT
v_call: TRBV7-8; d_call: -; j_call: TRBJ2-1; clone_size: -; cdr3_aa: CASSPERTYNEQFF; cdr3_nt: TGTGCCAGCAGCCCAGAACGGACCTACAATGAGCAGTTCTTC
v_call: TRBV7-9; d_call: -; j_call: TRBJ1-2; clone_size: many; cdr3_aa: CASIPLPVEPGQRGYTF; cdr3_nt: TGTGCCAGCATTCCCCTCCCGGTGGAACCGGGACAAAGAGGCTACACCTTC
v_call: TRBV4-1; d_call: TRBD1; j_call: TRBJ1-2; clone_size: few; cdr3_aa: CASSLTRTGEGYGYTF; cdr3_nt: TGCGCCAGCAGCCTAACTCGGACAGGCGAGGGGTATGGCTACACCTTC
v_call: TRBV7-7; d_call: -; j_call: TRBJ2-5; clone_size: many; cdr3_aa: CASSFSATRGETQYF; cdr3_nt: TGTGCTAGCAGCTTCAGTGCGACTAGAGGAGAGACCCAGTACTTC
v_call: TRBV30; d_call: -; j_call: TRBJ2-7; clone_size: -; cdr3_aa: CACLEKGYEQYF; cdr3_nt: TGTGCCTGTTTGGAAAAAGGCTACGAGCAGTACTTC
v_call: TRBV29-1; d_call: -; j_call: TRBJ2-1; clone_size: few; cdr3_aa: CSVPGSGDYNEQFF; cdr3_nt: TGCAGCGTCCCAGGGTCGGGGGACTACAATGAGCAGTTCTTC
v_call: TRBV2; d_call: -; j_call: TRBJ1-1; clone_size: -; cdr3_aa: CASAEGLAEAFF; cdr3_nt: TGTGCCAGCGCGGAGGGGTTGGCTGAAGCTTTCTTT
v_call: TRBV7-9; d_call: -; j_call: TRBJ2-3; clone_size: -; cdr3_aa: CASSPQLGFTDTQYF; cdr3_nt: TGTGCCAGCAGCCCACAGTTGGGTTTCACAGATACGCAGTATTTT
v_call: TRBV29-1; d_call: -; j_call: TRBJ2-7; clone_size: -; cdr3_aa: CSVVGRTAYEQYF; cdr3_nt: TGCAGCGTTGTAGGCAGGACAGCCTACGAGCAGTACTTC
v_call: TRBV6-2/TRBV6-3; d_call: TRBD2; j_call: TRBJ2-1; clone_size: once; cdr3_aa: CASRRGLAGGGGEQFF; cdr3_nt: TGTGCCAGCAGGCGGGGACTAGCGGGAGGGGGAGGTGAGCAGTTCTTC
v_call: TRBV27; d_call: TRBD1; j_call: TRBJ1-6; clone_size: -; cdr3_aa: CASSFATGASPLHF; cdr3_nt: TGTGCCAGCAGTTTCGCGACAGGGGCTTCACCCCTCCACTTT
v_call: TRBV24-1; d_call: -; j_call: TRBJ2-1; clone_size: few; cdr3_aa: CATSGPRQVSYNEQFF; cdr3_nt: TGTGCCACCAGTGGCCCCAGGCAGGTCTCCTACAATGAGCAGTTCTTC
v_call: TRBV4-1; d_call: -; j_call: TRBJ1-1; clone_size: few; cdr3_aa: CASSQGENTEAFF; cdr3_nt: TGCGCCAGCAGCCAAGGAGAGAACACTGAAGCTTTCTTT
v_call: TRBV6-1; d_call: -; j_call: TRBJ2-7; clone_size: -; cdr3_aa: CASPPMGRGSYEQYF; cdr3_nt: TGTGCCAGCCCTCCCATGGGACGGGGATCCTACGAGCAGTACTTC
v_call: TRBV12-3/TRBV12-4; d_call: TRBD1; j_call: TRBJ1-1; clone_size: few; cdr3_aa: CASSDPTGYHTEAFF; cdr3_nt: TGTGCCAGCAGTGACCCGACAGGGTACCATACTGAAGCTTTCTTT
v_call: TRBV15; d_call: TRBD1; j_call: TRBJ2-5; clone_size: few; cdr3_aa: CATSASWGTGKFETQYF; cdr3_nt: TGTGCCACCAGCGCCTCTTGGGGGACAGGGAAGTTTGAGACCCAGTACTTC
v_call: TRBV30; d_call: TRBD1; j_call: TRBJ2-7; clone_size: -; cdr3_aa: CAWSVGRWGQAGEQYF; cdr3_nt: TGTGCCTGGAGTGTAGGTCGGTGGGGACAGGCAGGCGAGCAGTACTTC
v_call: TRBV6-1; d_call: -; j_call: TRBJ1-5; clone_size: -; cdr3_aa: CASSTPALSNQPQHF; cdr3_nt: TGTGCCAGCAGTACCCCGGCCCTTAGCAATCAGCCCCAGCATTTT
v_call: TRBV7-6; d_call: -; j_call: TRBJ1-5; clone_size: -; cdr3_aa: CASSLAQPGFSNQPQHF; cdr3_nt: TGTGCCAGCAGCTTAGCCCAACCGGGTTTTAGCAATCAGCCCCAGCATTTT
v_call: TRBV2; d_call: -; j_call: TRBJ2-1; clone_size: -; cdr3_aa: CASSRREDEQFF; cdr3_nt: TGTGCCAGCAGTCGACGGGAAGATGAGCAGTTCTTC
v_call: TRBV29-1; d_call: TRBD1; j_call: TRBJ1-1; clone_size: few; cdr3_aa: CSVEDRGPTRAFF; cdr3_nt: TGCAGCGTTGAGGACAGGGGGCCTACTCGAGCTTTCTTT
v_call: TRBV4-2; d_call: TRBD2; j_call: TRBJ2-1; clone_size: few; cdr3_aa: CASSQILAGEGNEQFF; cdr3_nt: TGTGCCAGCAGCCAAATACTAGCGGGGGAAGGTAATGAGCAGTTCTTC
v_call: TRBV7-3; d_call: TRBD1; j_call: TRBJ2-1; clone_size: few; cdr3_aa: CASGETGVDNEQFF; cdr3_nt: TGTGCCAGCGGTGAGACAGGGGTGGACAATGAGCAGTTCTTC
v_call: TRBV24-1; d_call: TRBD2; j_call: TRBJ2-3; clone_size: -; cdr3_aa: CATRSGVGADTQYF; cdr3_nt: TGTGCCACCAGAAGCGGGGTAGGGGCAGATACGCAGTATTTT
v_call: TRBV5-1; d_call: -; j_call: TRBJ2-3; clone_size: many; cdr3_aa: CASSLAARGEPTDTQYF; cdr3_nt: TGCGCCAGCAGCTTGGCCGCTAGGGGGGAACCCACAGATACGCAGTATTTT
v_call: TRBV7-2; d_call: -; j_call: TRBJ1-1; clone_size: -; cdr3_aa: CASSPWSALNTEAFF; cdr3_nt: TGTGCCAGCAGCCCATGGTCTGCCCTGAACACTGAAGCTTTCTTT
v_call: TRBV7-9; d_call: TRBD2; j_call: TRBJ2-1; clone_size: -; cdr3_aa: CASSSPSGHEQFF; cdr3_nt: TGTGCCAGCAGCTCCCCTAGCGGCCATGAGCAGTTCTTC
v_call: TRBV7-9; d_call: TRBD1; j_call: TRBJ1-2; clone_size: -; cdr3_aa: CASSLAGDSTSRGYTF; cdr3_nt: TGTGCCAGCAGCTTAGCTGGGGACAGCACGTCGAGGGGCTACACCTTC
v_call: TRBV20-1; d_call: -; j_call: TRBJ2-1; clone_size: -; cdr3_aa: CRTNEQFF; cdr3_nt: TGCAGGACCAATGAGCAGTTCTTC
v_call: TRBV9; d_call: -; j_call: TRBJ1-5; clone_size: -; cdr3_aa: CASQPGLGSNQPQHF; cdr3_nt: TGTGCCAGCCAACCAGGGCTCGGGAGCAATCAGCCCCAGCATTTT
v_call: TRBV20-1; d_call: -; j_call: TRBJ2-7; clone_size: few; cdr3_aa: CSARGLEGSYEQYF; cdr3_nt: TGCAGTGCTAGAGGACTAGAAGGGTCCTACGAGCAGTACTTC
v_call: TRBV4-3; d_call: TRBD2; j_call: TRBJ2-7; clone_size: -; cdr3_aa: CASSQEGTSGSIYEQYF; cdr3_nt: TGCGCCAGCAGCCAAGAGGGCACTAGCGGGAGTATCTACGAGCAGTACTTC
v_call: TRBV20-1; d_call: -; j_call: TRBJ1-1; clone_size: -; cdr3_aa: CSARDLAGRTNTEAFF; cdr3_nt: TGCAGTGCTAGAGATCTGGCAGGTCGTACGAACACTGAAGCTTTCTTT
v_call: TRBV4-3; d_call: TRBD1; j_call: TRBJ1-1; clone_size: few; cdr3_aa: CASSQETGGNSPFF; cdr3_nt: TGCGCCAGCAGCCAAGAAACAGGGGGAAACTCGCCTTTCTTT
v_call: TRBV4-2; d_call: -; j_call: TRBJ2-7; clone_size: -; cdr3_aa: CASSFLVAESSYEQYF; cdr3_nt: TGTGCCAGCAGCTTCCTCGTAGCGGAGAGCTCCTACGAGCAGTACTTC
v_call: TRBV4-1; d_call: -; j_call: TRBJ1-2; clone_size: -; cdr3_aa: CASSQDVGRLDGYTF; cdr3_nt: TGCGCCAGCAGCCAAGATGTTGGCAGACTTGACGGCTACACCTTC